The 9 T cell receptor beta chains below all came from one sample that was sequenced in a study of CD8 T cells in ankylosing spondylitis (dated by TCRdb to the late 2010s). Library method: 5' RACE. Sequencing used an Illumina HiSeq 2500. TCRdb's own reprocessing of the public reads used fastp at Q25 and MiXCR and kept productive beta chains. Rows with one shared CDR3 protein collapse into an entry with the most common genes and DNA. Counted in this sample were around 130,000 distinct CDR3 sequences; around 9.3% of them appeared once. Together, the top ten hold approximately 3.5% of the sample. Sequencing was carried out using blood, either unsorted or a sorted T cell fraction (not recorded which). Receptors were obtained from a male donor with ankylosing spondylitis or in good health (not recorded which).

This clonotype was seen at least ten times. The CDR3 reads CASSLSSNQPQHF. CDR3 DNA sequence: TGTGCCAGCAGCTTGAGTAGCAATCAGCCCCAGCATTTT. This sequence joins TRBV5-5 and TRBJ1-5; D uncertain. There are 13 residues in the CDR3. Deletions cut 1 base from V and 0 bases from J, with 2 bases between. Germline lookup yields CDR1 SGHKS and CDR2 YYEKEE (reference sequence).

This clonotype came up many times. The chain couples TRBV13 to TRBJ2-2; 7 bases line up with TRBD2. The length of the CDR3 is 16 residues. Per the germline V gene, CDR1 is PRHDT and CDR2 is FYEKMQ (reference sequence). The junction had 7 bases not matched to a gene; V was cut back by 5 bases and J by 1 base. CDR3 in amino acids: CASSTSGTMNTGELFF. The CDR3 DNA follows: TGTGCCAGCAGCACCTCCGGGACTATGAACACCGGGGAGCTGTTTTTT.

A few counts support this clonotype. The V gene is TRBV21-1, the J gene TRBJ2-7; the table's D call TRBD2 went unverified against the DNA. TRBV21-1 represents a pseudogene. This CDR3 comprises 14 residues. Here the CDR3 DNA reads TGTGCCAGCAGCCTTCGGGCCTTTCACCACGAGCAGTACTTC. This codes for CASSLRAFHHEQYF.

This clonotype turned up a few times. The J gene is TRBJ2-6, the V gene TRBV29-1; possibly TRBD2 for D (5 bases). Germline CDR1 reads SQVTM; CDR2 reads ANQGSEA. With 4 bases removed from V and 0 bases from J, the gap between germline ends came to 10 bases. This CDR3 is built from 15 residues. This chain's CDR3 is CSVVPGGSGANVLTF. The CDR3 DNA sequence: TGCAGCGTTGTTCCCGGAGGCTCTGGGGCCAACGTCCTGACTTTC.

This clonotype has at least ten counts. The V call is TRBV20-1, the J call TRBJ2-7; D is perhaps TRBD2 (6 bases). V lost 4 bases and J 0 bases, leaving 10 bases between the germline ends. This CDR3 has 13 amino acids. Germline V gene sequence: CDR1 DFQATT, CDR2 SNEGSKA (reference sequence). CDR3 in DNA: TGCAGTGCTATCGACGGGAGCTCCTACGAGCAGTACTTC. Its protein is CSAIDGSSYEQYF.

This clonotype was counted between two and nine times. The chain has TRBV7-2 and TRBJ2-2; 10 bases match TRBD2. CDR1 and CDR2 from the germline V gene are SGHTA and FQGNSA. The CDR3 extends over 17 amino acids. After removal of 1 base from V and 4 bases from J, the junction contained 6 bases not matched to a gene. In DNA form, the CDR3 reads TGTGCCAGCAGCTTAGTGTCCCTAGCGGGAGTCACCGGGGAGCTGTTTTTT. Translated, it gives CASSLVSLAGVTGELFF.

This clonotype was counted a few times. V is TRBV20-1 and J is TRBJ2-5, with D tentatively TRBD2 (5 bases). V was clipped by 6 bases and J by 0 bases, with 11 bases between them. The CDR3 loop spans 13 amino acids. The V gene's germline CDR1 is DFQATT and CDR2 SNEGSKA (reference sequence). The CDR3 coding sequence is TGCAGTGCCACTAGTCCCTACCAAGAGACCCAGTACTTC. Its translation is CSATSPYQETQYF.

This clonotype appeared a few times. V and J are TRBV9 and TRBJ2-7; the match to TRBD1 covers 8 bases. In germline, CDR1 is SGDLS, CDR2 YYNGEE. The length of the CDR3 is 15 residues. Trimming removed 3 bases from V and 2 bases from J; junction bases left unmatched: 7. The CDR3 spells CASSDGQGNPYEQYF. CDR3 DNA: TGTGCCAGCAGCGACGGACAGGGCAATCCCTACGAGCAGTACTTC. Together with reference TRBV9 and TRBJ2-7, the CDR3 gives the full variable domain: DSGVTQTPKHLITATGQRVTLRCSPRSGDLSVYWYQQSLDQGLQFLIQYYNGEERAKGNILERFSAQQFPDLHSELNLSSLELGDSALYFCASSDGQGNPYEQYFGPGTRLTVT.

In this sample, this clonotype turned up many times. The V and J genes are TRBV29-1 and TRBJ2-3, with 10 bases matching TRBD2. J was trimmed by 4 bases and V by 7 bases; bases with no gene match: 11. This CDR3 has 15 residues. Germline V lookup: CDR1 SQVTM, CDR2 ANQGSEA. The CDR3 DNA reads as TGCAGCGCACAAACTAGCGGGACGTTTGCAGATACGCAGTATTTT. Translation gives CSAQTSGTFADTQYF.